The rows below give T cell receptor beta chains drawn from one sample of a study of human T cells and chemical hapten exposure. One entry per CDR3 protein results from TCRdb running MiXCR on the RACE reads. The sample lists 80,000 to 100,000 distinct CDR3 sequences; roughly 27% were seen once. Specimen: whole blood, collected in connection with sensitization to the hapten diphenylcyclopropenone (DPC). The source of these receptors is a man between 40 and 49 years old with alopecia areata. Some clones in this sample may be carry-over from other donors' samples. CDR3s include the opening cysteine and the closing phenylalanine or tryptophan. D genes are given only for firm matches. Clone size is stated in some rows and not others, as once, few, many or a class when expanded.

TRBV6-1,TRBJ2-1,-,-,CASRPSTGSNEQFF,TGTGCCAGCAGGCCCTCCACAGGGTCCAATGAGCAGTTCTTC
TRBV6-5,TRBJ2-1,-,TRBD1,CASSYSGQGILYGEQFF,TGTGCCAGCAGTTACTCCGGACAGGGAATCCTCTACGGTGAGCAGTTCTTC
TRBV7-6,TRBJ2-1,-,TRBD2,CASSLVSGRSNEQFF,TGTGCCAGCAGCTTAGTGAGCGGGAGAAGCAATGAGCAGTTCTTC
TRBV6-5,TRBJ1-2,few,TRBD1,CASRQGGNNYGYTF,TGTGCCAGCAGGCAGGGGGGAAATAACTATGGCTACACCTTC
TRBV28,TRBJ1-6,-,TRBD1,CASTDPQGAYNSPLHF,TGTGCCAGCACCGATCCTCAGGGGGCCTATAATTCACCCCTCCACTTT
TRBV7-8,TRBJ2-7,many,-,CASSLSGVTSGGQYF,TGTGCCAGCAGCTTATCCGGTGTTACGAGTGGCGGACAGTACTTC
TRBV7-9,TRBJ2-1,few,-,CASSFGWSSYNEQFF,TGTGCCAGCAGCTTTGGGTGGAGCTCCTACAATGAGCAGTTCTTC
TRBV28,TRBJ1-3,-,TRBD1,CASSRQGTSSGNTIYF,TGTGCCAGCAGTCGACAGGGGACTAGCTCTGGAAACACCATATATTTT
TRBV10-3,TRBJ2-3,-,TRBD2,CAISGGRSTDTQYF,TGTGCCATCAGTGGCGGGAGGAGCACAGATACGCAGTATTTT
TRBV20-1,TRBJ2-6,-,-,CSAVRILGTNVLTF,TGCAGTGCGGTTAGGATTCTTGGGACCAACGTCCTGACTTTC
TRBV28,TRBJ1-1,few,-,CASSGRFEAFF,TGTGCCAGCAGCGGCAGATTTGAAGCTTTCTTT
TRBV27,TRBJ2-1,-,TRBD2,CASSLLPLTSGLNYNEQFF,TGTGCCAGCAGTTTACTCCCACTCACTAGCGGCCTAAACTACAATGAGCAGTTCTTC
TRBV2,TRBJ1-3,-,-,CASRTRSGNTIYF,TGTGCCAGCAGAACCCGCTCTGGAAACACCATATATTTT
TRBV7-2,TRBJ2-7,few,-,CASSPWDNEQYF,TGTGCCAGCAGCCCCTGGGACAACGAGCAGTACTTC
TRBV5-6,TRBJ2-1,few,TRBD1,CASSLFTGGPYNEQFF,TGTGCCAGCAGCTTGTTCACAGGGGGCCCCTACAATGAGCAGTTCTTC
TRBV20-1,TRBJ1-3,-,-,CSARDLVTGNTIYF,TGCAGTGCTAGAGATCTGGTGACTGGAAACACCATATATTTT
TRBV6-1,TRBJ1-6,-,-,CASAGRGGSYNSPLHF,TGTGCCAGCGCCGGTCGTGGGGGCTCCTATAATTCACCCCTCCACTTT
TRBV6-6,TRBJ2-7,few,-,CAGRDSLSYEQYF,TGTGCCGGCCGGGACTCGCTATCCTACGAGCAGTACTTC
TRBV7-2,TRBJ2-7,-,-,CASSLEGLAPYEQYF,TGTGCCAGCAGCTTGGAGGGTCTAGCCCCATACGAGCAGTACTTC
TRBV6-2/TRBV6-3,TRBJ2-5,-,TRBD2,CASSFSKTSGSRETQYF,TGTGCCAGCAGTTTTTCTAAGACTAGCGGGAGCAGAGAGACCCAGTACTTC
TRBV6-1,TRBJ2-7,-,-,CASNLLGSYEQYF,TGTGCCAGCAACCTCCTCGGAAGCTACGAGCAGTACTTC
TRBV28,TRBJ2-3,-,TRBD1,CASRPTGGLVKDTQYF,TGTGCCAGCAGACCCACAGGGGGGCTTGTTAAAGATACGCAGTATTTT
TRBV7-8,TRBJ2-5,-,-,CASSLEGWQETQYF,TGTGCCAGCAGCTTAGAGGGGTGGCAAGAGACCCAGTACTTC
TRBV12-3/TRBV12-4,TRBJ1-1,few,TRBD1,CASNIGGLGNTEAFF,TGTGCCAGCAATATAGGGGGCTTGGGGAACACTGAAGCTTTCTTT
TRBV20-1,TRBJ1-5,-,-,CSARDFGGFNQPQHF,TGCAGTGCTAGAGATTTCGGAGGTTTCAATCAGCCCCAGCATTTT
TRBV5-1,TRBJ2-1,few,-,CASANRGDALGEQFF,TGCGCCAGCGCCAACCGCGGGGACGCCTTAGGGGAGCAGTTCTTC
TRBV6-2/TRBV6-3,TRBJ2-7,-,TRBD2,CASSQHSGRVYEQYF,TGTGCCAGCAGCCAGCATAGCGGGAGGGTCTACGAGCAGTACTTC
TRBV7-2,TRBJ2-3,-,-,CASRPRGGALTDTQYF,TGTGCCAGCAGGCCCCGGGGTGGGGCACTAACAGATACGCAGTATTTT
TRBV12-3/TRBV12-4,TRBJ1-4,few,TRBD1,CASRYDRGRSEKLFF,TGTGCCAGCAGATATGACAGGGGGCGGAGTGAAAAACTGTTTTTT
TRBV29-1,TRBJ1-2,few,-,CSVDGHDGYTF,TGCAGCGTTGACGGACACGATGGCTACACCTTC
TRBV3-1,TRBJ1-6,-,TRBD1,CASSQGTGRNSPLHF,TGTGCCAGCAGCCAGGGGACAGGGAGGAATTCACCCCTCCACTTT
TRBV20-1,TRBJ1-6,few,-,CSARWSSYNSPLHF,TGCAGTGCTAGGTGGAGCTCCTATAATTCACCCCTCCACTTT
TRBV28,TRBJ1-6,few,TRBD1,CASRQGTGALSPLHF,TGTGCCAGCAGGCAAGGGACAGGGGCCCTCTCACCCCTCCACTTT
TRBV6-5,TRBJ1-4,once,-,CASSPTNEKLFF,TGTGCCAGCAGTCCCACCAATGAAAAACTGTTTTTT
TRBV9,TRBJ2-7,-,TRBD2,CASSARRAGVEQYF,TGTGCCAGCAGCGCCAGACGAGCGGGAGTCGAGCAGTACTTC
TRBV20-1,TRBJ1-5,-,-,CSAREASRGNSNQPQHF,TGCAGTGCTAGGGAAGCCAGCCGAGGGAATAGCAATCAGCCCCAGCATTTT
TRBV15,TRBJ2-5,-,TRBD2,CATSRDRTSGPQETQYF,TGTGCCACCAGCAGAGATCGAACTAGCGGGCCCCAAGAGACCCAGTACTTC
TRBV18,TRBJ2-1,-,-,CASSPRQGNSYNEQFF,TGTGCCAGCTCACCACGCCAGGGCAATTCCTACAATGAGCAGTTCTTC
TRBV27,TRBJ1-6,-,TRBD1,CASQDRDNSPLHF,TGTGCCAGCCAAGACAGGGATAATTCACCCCTCCACTTT
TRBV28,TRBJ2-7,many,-,CASSLPISYEQYF,TGTGCCAGCAGTTTACCTATCTCCTACGAGCAGTACTTC
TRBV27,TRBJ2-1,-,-,CASSLGRNLRNEQFF,TGTGCCAGCAGTTTAGGCCGGAACCTAAGAAATGAGCAGTTCTTC
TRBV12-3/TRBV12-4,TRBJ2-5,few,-,CASRGSGPETQYF,TGTGCCAGCAGGGGTTCGGGCCCGGAGACCCAGTACTTC
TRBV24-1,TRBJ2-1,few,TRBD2,CATSDTGTSGSRDEQFF,TGTGCCACCAGTGATACCGGGACTAGCGGGAGTCGAGATGAGCAGTTCTTC
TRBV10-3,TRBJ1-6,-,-,CAISSEANSPLHF,TGTGCCATCAGTTCGGAGGCTAATTCACCCCTCCACTTT
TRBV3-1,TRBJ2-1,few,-,CASSFMGWGQFF,TGTGCCAGCAGCTTTATGGGATGGGGGCAGTTCTTC
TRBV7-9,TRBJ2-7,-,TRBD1,CASSFGTDYEQYF,TGTGCCAGCAGCTTCGGGACAGACTACGAGCAGTACTTC
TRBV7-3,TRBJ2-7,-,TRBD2,CASSPDGRGRAHEQYF,TGTGCCAGCAGCCCCGATGGCCGCGGGAGGGCCCACGAGCAGTACTTC
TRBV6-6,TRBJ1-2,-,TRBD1,CASSFRDSLYGYTF,TGTGCCAGCAGTTTCCGGGACAGTCTCTATGGCTACACCTTC
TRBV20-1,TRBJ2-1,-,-,CSARSLRGNEQFF,TGCAGTGCTAGGTCCCTTAGAGGCAATGAGCAGTTCTTC
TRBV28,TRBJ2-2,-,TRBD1,CASSLSPRTYRGPYTGELFF,TGTGCCAGCAGTTTATCCCCACGGACCTACAGGGGGCCTTACACCGGGGAGCTGTTTTTT
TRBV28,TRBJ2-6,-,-,CATGHRAALSGANVLTF,TGTGCCACCGGGCACAGGGCCGCCCTCTCCGGGGCCAACGTCCTGACTTTC
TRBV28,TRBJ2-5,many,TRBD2,CASSLRAGKETQYF,TGTGCCAGCAGTCTCCGAGCGGGGAAAGAGACCCAGTACTTC
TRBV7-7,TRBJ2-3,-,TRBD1,CASSPGQSTDTQYF,TGTGCCAGCAGCCCGGGACAGAGCACAGATACGCAGTATTTT
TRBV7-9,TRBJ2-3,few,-,CASSLFGQGRRGDTQYF,TGTGCCAGCAGCCTATTCGGGCAGGGCCGCCGTGGAGATACGCAGTATTTT
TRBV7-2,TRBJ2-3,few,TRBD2,CASSRSWTSGRRPTDTQYF,TGTGCCAGCAGCCGTTCCTGGACTAGCGGGAGGAGACCCACAGATACGCAGTATTTT
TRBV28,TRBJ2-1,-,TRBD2,CASRTSGNEQFF,TGTGCCAGCCGGACTAGCGGGAATGAGCAGTTCTTC
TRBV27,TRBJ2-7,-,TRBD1,CASSLRPGTGVQQYF,TGTGCCAGCAGTTTACGTCCCGGGACAGGGGTCCAGCAGTACTTC